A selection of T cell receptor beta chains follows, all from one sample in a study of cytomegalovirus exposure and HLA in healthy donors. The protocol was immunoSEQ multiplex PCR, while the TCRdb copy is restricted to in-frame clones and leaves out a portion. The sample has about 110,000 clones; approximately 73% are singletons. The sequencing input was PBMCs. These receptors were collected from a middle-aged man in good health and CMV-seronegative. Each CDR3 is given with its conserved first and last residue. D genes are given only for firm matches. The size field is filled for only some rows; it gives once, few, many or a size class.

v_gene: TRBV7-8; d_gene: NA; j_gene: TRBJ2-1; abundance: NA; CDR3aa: CASSASSRKEQFF; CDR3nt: TGTGCCAGCAGCGCATCTAGCAGGAAGGAGCAGTTCTTC
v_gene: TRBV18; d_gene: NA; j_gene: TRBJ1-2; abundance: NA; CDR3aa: CASSPDSSYTF; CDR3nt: TGTGCCAGCTCACCGGACAGTTCCTACACCTTC
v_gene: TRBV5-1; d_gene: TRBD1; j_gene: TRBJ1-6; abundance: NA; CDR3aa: CASSAADRGNNSPLHF; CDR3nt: TGCGCCAGCAGCGCAGCGGACAGGGGGAATAATTCACCCCTCCACTTT
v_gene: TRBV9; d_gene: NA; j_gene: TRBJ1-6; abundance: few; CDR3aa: CASSPSTGDLSPLHF; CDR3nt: TGTGCCAGCAGCCCTTCGACAGGCGACCTTTCACCCCTCCACTTT
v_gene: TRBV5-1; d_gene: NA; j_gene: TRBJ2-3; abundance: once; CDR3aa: CASSRQQGSDTQYF; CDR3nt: TGCGCCAGCAGCCGACAGCAGGGGTCAGATACGCAGTATTTT
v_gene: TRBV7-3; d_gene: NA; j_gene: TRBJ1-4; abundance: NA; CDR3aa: CASSFTGINEKLFF; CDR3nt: TGTGCCAGCAGCTTTACGGGGATTAATGAAAAACTGTTTTTT
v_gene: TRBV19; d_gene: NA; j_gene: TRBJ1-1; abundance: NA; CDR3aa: CASTPPPVDTEAFF; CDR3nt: TGTGCCAGTACTCCCCCCCCGGTGGACACTGAAGCTTTCTTT
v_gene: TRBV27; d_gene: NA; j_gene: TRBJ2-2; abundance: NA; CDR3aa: CASTPAGRTGELFF; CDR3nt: TGTGCCAGCACCCCCGCAGGGCGAACCGGGGAGCTGTTTTTT
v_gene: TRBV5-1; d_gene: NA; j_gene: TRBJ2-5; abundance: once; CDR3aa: CASSAGPQETQYF; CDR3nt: TGCGCCAGCAGCGCGGGACCTCAAGAGACCCAGTACTTC
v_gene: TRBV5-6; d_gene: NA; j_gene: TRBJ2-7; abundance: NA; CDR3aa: CASTFLTGNAYEQYF; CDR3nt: TGTGCCAGCACCTTCCTGACAGGAAACGCCTACGAGCAGTACTTC
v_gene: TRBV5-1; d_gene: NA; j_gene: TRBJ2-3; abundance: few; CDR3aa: CASSLGQGVSDTQYF; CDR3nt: TGCGCCAGCAGCTTGGGCCAAGGGGTGTCAGATACGCAGTATTTT
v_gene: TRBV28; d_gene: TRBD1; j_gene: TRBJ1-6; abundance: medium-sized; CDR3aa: CASSPGTGGLGGHSPLHF; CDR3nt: TGTGCCAGCAGTCCCGGGACAGGGGGTTTAGGTGGGCATTCACCCCTCCACTTT
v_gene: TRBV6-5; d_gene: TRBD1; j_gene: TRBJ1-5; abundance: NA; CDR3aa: CASSYGTGNNQPQHF; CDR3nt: TGTGCCAGCAGTTACGGGACAGGGAACAATCAGCCCCAGCATTTT
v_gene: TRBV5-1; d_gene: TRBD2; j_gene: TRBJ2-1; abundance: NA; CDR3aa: CASSRGGISYNEQFF; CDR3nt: TGCGCCAGCAGCCGCGGGGGAATCTCCTACAATGAGCAGTTCTTC
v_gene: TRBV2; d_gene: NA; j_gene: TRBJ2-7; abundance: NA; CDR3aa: CASRESYVDEQYF; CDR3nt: TGTGCCAGCAGAGAGTCCTACGTTGACGAGCAGTACTTC
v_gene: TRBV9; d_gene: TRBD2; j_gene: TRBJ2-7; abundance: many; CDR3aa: CASSVDAGGNYEQYF; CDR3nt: TGTGCCAGCAGCGTAGATGCGGGGGGTAACTACGAGCAGTACTTC
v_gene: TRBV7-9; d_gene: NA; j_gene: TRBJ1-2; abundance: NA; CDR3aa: CASSFAGVDYGYTF; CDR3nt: TGTGCCAGCAGCTTTGCAGGGGTGGACTATGGCTACACCTTC
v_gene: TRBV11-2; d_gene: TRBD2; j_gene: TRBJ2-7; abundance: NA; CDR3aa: CASSLGPGGELYEGQYF; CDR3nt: TGTGCCAGCAGCTTAGGACCCGGGGGGGAGCTCTACGAGGGGCAGTACTTC
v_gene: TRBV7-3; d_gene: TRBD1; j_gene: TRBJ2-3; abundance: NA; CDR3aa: CASSVEGAADTQYF; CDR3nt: TGTGCCAGCAGCGTTGAGGGGGCGGCAGATACGCAGTATTTT
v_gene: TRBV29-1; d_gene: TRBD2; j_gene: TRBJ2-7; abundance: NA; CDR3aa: CSASSGGEYEQYF; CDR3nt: TGCAGCGCATCTAGCGGGGGGGAGTACGAGCAGTACTTC
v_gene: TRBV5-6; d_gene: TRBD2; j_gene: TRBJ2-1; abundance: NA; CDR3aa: CASSLVLAGGNNEQFF; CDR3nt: TGTGCCAGCAGCTTGGTCCTAGCGGGGGGAAACAATGAGCAGTTCTTC
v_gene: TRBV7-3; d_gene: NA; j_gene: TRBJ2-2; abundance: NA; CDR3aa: CASSLNGEPTGELFF; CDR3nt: TGTGCCAGCAGCTTAAACGGGGAACCGACCGGGGAGCTGTTTTTT
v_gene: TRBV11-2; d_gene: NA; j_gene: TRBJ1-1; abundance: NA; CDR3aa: CASGRERNTEAFF; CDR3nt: TGTGCCAGCGGGAGGGAACGGAACACTGAAGCTTTCTTT
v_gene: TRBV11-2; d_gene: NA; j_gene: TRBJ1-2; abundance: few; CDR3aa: CASSPGQFYGYTF; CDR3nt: TGTGCCAGCAGCCCCGGACAGTTCTATGGCTACACCTTC
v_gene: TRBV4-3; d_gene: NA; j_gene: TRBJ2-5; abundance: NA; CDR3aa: CASSQGWGPGEETQYF; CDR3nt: TGCGCCAGCAGCCAAGGGTGGGGGCCAGGGGAAGAGACCCAGTACTTC
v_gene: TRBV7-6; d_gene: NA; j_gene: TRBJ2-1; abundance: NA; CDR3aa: CASSHYQGLSYNEQFF; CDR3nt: TGTGCCAGCAGCCACTATCAGGGCCTCTCCTACAATGAGCAGTTCTTC
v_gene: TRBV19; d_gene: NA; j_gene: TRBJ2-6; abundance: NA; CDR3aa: CAIRSTGANVLTF; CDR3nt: TGTGCCATTAGGTCTACTGGGGCCAACGTCCTGACTTTC
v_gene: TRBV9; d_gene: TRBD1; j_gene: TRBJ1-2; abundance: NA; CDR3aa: CASSPGQYNYGYTF; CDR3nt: TGTGCCAGCAGCCCGGGACAGTATAACTATGGCTACACCTTC
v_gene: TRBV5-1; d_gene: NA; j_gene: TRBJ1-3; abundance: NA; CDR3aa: CASSADRPGNTIYF; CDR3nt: TGCGCCAGCAGCGCGGACAGACCTGGAAACACCATATATTTT
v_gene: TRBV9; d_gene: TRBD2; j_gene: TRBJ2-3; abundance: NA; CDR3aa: CASSPRSGGAGTDTQYF; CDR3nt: TGTGCCAGCAGCCCTCGGAGCGGGGGGGCCGGCACAGATACGCAGTATTTT
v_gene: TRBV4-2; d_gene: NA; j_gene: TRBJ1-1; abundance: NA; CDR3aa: CASSQDRPGSRTEAFF; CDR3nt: TGTGCCAGCAGCCAAGATCGGCCGGGGTCGAGGACTGAAGCTTTCTTT
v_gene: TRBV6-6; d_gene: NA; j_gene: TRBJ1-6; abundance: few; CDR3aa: CASSGLPWDSPLHF; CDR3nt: TGTGCCAGCAGTGGGCTCCCTTGGGATTCACCCCTCCACTTT
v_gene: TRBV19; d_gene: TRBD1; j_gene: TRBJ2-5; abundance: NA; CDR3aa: CASSRSGQTQETQYF; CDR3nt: TGTGCCAGTAGTAGGTCGGGACAGACCCAAGAGACCCAGTACTTC
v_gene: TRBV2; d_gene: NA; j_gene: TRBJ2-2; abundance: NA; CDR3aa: CASRRTRDTGELFF; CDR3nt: TGTGCCAGCAGAAGGACCAGGGACACCGGGGAGCTGTTTTTT
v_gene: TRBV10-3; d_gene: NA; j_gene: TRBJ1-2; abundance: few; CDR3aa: CAIRAGDNYGYTF; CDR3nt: TGTGCCATCAGGGCGGGGGATAACTATGGCTACACCTTC
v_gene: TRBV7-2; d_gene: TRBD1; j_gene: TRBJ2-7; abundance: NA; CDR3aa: CASSFDRGPYEQYF; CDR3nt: TGTGCCAGCAGCTTCGACAGGGGGCCCTACGAGCAGTACTTC
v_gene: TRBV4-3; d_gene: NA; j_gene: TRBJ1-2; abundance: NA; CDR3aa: CASSPRREGANYGYTF; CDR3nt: TGCGCCAGCAGCCCCCGGAGGGAAGGGGCTAACTATGGCTACACCTTC
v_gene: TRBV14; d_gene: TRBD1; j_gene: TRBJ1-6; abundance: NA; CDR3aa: CASSQGPGQGRRLHF; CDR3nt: TGTGCCAGCAGCCAAGGACCGGGACAGGGGCGTCGCCTCCACTTT
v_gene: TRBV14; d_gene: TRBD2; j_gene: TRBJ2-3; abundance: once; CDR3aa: CASSLGTSGGPDTQYF; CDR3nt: TGTGCCAGCAGCCTAGGCACTAGCGGGGGGCCGGATACGCAGTATTTT
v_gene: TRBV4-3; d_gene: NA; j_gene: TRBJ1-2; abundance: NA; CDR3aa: CASSQQRGGANYGYTF; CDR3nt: TGCGCCAGCAGCCAGCAAAGGGGCGGCGCTAACTATGGCTACACCTTC
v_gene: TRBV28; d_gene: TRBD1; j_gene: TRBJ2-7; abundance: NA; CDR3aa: CASSLFGTRGLYEQYF; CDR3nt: TGTGCCAGCAGTTTATTTGGGACCAGGGGGCTCTACGAGCAGTACTTC
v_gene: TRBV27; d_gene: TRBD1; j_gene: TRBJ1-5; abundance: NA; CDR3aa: CASSWTGEFSNQPQHF; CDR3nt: TGTGCCAGCAGTTGGACAGGGGAGTTCTCCAATCAGCCCCAGCATTTT
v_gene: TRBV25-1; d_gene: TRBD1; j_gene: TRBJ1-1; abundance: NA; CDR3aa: CVSSTLILGTAGTEAFF; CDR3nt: TGTGTCAGCAGTACCCTCATTTTGGGGACAGCAGGCACTGAAGCTTTCTTT
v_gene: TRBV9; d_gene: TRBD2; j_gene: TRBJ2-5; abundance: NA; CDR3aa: CASSVGPSGGEETQYF; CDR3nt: TGTGCCAGCAGCGTAGGCCCTAGCGGGGGGGAAGAGACCCAGTACTTC
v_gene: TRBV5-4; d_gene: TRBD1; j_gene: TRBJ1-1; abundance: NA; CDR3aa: CASSLQGGVTEAFF; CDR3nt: TGTGCCAGCAGCTTACAGGGGGGGGTCACTGAAGCTTTCTTT
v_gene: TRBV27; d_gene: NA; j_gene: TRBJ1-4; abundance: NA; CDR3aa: CASSLRNEEKLFF; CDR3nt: TGTGCCAGCAGTTTGAGAAACGAGGAAAAACTGTTTTTT
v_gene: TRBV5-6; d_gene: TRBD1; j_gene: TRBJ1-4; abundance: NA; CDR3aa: CASGVDRKGKLFF; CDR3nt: TGTGCCAGCGGAGTGGACAGGAAGGGAAAACTGTTTTTT
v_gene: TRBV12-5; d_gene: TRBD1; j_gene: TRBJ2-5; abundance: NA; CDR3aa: CASAFRNQGDQETQYF; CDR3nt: TGTGCTAGTGCCTTCCGCAACCAGGGGGACCAAGAGACCCAGTACTTC
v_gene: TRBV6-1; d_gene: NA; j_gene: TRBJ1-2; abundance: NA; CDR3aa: CASSEDRQYGYTF; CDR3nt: TGTGCCAGCAGTGAAGACAGACAATATGGCTACACCTTC
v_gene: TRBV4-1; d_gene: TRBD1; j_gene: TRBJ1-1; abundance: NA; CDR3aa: CASSQNRGGNTEAFF; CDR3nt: TGCGCCAGCAGCCAGAACAGGGGAGGCAACACTGAAGCTTTCTTT
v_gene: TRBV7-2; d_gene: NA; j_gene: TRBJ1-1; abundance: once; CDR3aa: CASSSHSLNTEAFF; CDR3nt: TGTGCCAGCAGCTCCCATTCCCTGAACACTGAAGCTTTCTTT
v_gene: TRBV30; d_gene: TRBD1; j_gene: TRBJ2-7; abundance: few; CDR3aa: CAWSKRQGAREQYF; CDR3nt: TGTGCCTGGAGCAAAAGACAGGGGGCGCGGGAGCAGTACTTC